This TCR beta chain originates from a study of cytomegalovirus exposure and HLA in healthy donors. Note on this clone: Antigen: not known.

60 Vbeta and 13 Jbeta primers were used in PCR. Method: immunoSEQ multiplex PCR; TCRdb's copy keeps in-frame clones and lacks some. The sample contains about 120,000 clones, around 80% of which appear only once. The study's findings and limits: A few V segments could not be told apart, such as TRBV6-2 and TRBV6-3, and were left out.

Germline CDR1 is WSHSY and CDR2 is SAAADI. The CDR3 sequence is 15 residues long. With V trimmed by 9 bases and J by 2 bases, 11 bases remained unmatched. This sequence originates from a female donor in good health and CMV-seronegative. The sample comprised PBMCs. The chain carries TRBV10-2 and TRBJ2-3, with 7 bases aligning to TRBD1. This CDR3 is CASQRQGRFTDTQYF. CDR3 coding DNA: TGCGCCAGTCAACGACAGGGTCGGTTCACAGATACGCAGTATTTT.